The rows below give T cell receptor beta chains drawn from one sample of a study of identifying expanded T cells in peripheral blood. TCRdb's copy holds only in-frame clones and misses some; the assay was immunoSEQ multiplex PCR. The sample yields 90,000 to 110,000 clones, about nine tenths seen once. Sequencing was carried out using blood. All receptors come from a person aged 18-70 years in good health. The CDR3 runs from the conserved cysteine through the conserved F or W. The D gene is left open where the match is weak. Size is omitted from some rows. Given values are once, few, many or a class for expanded clones.

>TRBJ1-1|.|TRBV5-1|.
TGCGCCAGCAGCTCCATGACAGGGAACACTGAAGCTTTCTTT
CASSSMTGNTEAFF
>TRBJ1-1|.|TRBV18|once
TGTGCCAGCTCACCAAACAGGGATACTGAAGCTTTCTTT
CASSPNRDTEAFF
>TRBJ1-2|.|TRBV27|few
TGTGCCAGCAGTTTATCAGGGGAGGGTGGCTACACCTTC
CASSLSGEGGYTF
>TRBJ2-2|TRBD1|TRBV10-3|.
TGTGCCATCACCGGGACAGGGGAGCCGACCGGGGAGCTGTTTTTT
CAITGTGEPTGELFF
>TRBJ1-4|.|TRBV21-1|.
TGTGCCAGCAGTGGAGGGAGGGAAAAACTGTTTTTT
CASSGGREKLFF
>TRBJ2-5|.|TRBV18|once
TGTGCCAGCTCACCCGTTCCGTTCGAGACCCAGTACTTC
CASSPVPFETQYF
>TRBJ2-7|TRBD2|TRBV28|.
TGTGCCAGCAGAGGCCCGGGAGGGCCCTACGAGCAGTACTTC
CASRGPGGPYEQYF
>TRBJ2-3|TRBD1|TRBV7-3|.
TGTGCCAGCAGCTTCGGGACAGGGAATGCGGATACGCAGTATTTT
CASSFGTGNADTQYF
>TRBJ2-1|TRBD2|TRBV28|.
TGTGCCAGCAGGGCCGCTAGCGGGTGGAATGAGCAGTTCTTC
CASRAASGWNEQFF
>TRBJ2-5|TRBD2|TRBV5-1|.
TGCGCCAGCAGCACCGGTAGCGGGGAAGAGACCCAGTACTTC
CASSTGSGEETQYF
>TRBJ2-1|.|TRBV6-5|.
TGTGCCAGCACTGGTGGAGCCCCGGACGCCAATGAGCAGTTCTTC
CASTGGAPDANEQFF
>TRBJ1-1|.|TRBV4-2|.
TGTGCCAGCAGCCAGGGGGCGGCAAACACTGAAGCTTTCTTT
CASSQGAANTEAFF
>TRBJ2-5|.|TRBV7-8|.
TGTGCCAGCAGGGCCGGGATTCAAGAGACCCAGTACTTC
CASRAGIQETQYF
>TRBJ1-1|.|TRBV5-6|once
TGTGCCAGCAGCTTGGCGGGCCCGAACACTGAAGCTTTCTTT
CASSLAGPNTEAFF
>TRBJ1-5|.|TRBV30|few
TGTGCCTGGAGTGCCGCCGAGACCGACTTTAGCAATCAGCCCCAGCATTTT
CAWSAAETDFSNQPQHF
>TRBJ1-5|.|TRBV19|.
TGTGCCAGTAGCCCATCCGGTCGGGCCCAGCATTTT
CASSPSGRAQHF
>TRBJ1-4|.|TRBV5-1|.
TGCGCTACGGCCCGGGACGGCAAGAATGAAAAACTGTTTTTT
CATARDGKNEKLFF
>TRBJ1-3|.|TRBV2|.
TGTGCCAGCGGAAAGGGCCGAGCAACTTCTGGAAACACCATATATTTT
CASGKGRATSGNTIYF
>TRBJ1-3|.|TRBV9|.
TGTGCCAGCAGCGTAGGGTCAGCTGGAAACACCATATATTTT
CASSVGSAGNTIYF
>TRBJ2-4|.|TRBV30|.
TGTGCCTGGAGTGTTGGTCTCAAGGACATTCAGTACTTC
CAWSVGLKDIQYF
>TRBJ2-5|.|TRBV6-1|once
TGTGCCAGCAGTGAACAGGGGTCAGAAGAGACCCAGTACTTC
CASSEQGSEETQYF
>TRBJ2-1|.|TRBV4-2|.
TGTGCCAGCAGCCAAGATCTGATAGACCACAATGAGCAGTTCTTC
CASSQDLIDHNEQFF
>TRBJ2-2|TRBD1|TRBV7-9|.
TGTGCCAGCAGCCCTCGGACAGGGAACGGGGAGCTGTTTTTT
CASSPRTGNGELFF
>TRBJ1-6|.|TRBV9|.
TGTGCCAGCAGCCCTTACGGGGAGGTAAATTCACCCCTCCACTTT
CASSPYGEVNSPLHF
>TRBJ1-1|TRBD1|TRBV9|.
TGTGCCAGCAGCGCACCGACAGGGGAAGTTGAAGCTTTCTTT
CASSAPTGEVEAFF
>TRBJ2-1|.|TRBV5-1|.
TGCGCCAGCAGCTTGGCCCCCCCGGGGGCGGGCAATGAGCAGTTCTTC
CASSLAPPGAGNEQFF
>TRBJ1-3|.|TRBV7-9|.
TGTGCCAGCAGCCCCGCCCGGGACTCTGGAAACACCATATATTTT
CASSPARDSGNTIYF
>TRBJ1-4|.|TRBV28|few
TGTGCCAGCAGTTTAACGGGGCGATGGGAAAAACTGTTTTTT
CASSLTGRWEKLFF
>TRBJ2-7|TRBD2|TRBV27|.
TGTGCCAGCAGTTGGACTAGCGGGAGGGTCTACGAGCAGTACTTC
CASSWTSGRVYEQYF
>TRBJ2-5|.|TRBV7-9|.
TGTGCCAGCAGCTTAGGAGTGGGCCAGCCCCAAGAGACCCAGTACTTC
CASSLGVGQPQETQYF
>TRBJ2-7|.|TRBV21-1|.
TGTGCCAGCAGCAAAATTGCGGGGACTAGCGCTTACGAGCAGTACTTC
CASSKIAGTSAYEQYF
>TRBJ2-7|.|TRBV6-1|.
TGTGCCAGCAGTGAATCCGGGCCCTCCTACGAGCAGTACTTC
CASSESGPSYEQYF
>TRBJ1-5|TRBD1|TRBV5-4|.
TGCGCCAGCAGCCCCAGGACAGGGAGCGTTCAGTCCCAGCATTTT
CASSPRTGSVQSQHF
>TRBJ2-5|TRBD2|TRBV7-7|.
TGTGCCAGCAGCTTAGGATTAGCGGGGTTAGAGACCCAGTACTTC
CASSLGLAGLETQYF
>TRBJ2-7|.|TRBV18|.
TGTGCCAGCTCACCGAACAGGGATTCCTACGAGCAGTACTTC
CASSPNRDSYEQYF
>TRBJ1-2|TRBD1|TRBV4-3|.
TGCGCCAGCAGCCAACAGGACAGGGACTATGGCTACACCTTC
CASSQQDRDYGYTF
>TRBJ2-1|TRBD1|TRBV5-1|.
TGCGCCAGCAGCTTCTGGGGGACAGCTAATGAGCAGTTCTTC
CASSFWGTANEQFF
>TRBJ1-1|TRBD1|TRBV7-9|.
TGTGCCAGCAGTCCATCCGGGACAGGGCGAGCTTTCTTT
CASSPSGTGRAFF
>TRBJ2-7|.|TRBV7-9|.
TGTGCCAGCAGCTTAGTAGGCTCGAACTACGAGCAGTACTTC
CASSLVGSNYEQYF
>TRBJ1-1|.|TRBV7-9|many
TGTGCCAGCAGCGAGAAGGCAGGGGAAGCTTTCTTT
CASSEKAGEAFF
>TRBJ1-2|.|TRBV20-1|.
TGCAGTGCTAGCAGGGATGATGGCTACACCTTC
CSASRDDGYTF
>TRBJ2-1|.|TRBV12-5|.
TGTGCTAGTGGTTGGAACAGGGATCCGCTCCATAATTACAATGAGCAGTTCTTC
CASGWNRDPLHNYNEQFF
>TRBJ1-4|.|TRBV12-5|.
TGTGCTAGTCCAGGGGAGTATAATGAAAAACTGTTTTTT
CASPGEYNEKLFF
>TRBJ1-1|.|TRBV11-2|.
TGTGCCAGCAGCTTAGCCCAAATCACTGAAGCTTTCTTT
CASSLAQITEAFF
>TRBJ1-1|.|TRBV25-1|.
TGTGCCAGCAGTGGAGGACCGGCTACTATCACTGAAGCTTTCTTT
CASSGGPATITEAFF
>TRBJ1-2|.|TRBV6-5|.
TGTGCCACCTGCGGGGTGACGCTATTCGGCTACACCTTC
CATCGVTLFGYTF
>TRBJ2-7|.|TRBV30|.
TGTGCCTGGAGTGTGGGAAACTCCTACGAGCAGTACTTC
CAWSVGNSYEQYF
>TRBJ2-5|.|TRBV5-4|.
TGTGCCAGCAGCTTGGACCCATTGGAGACCCAGTACTTC
CASSLDPLETQYF
>TRBJ1-5|.|TRBV1|.
TGCACCAGCAGCCGGGGACAGCTCTATCAGCCCCAGCATTTT
CTSSRGQLYQPQHF
>TRBJ2-2|.|TRBV7-3|.
TGTGCCAGCAGCTCAGATCACGGGGAGCTGTTTTTT
CASSSDHGELFF
>TRBJ1-5|TRBD1|TRBV10-2|.
TGCGCCAGCAGTGTGACAGGGGGCAACAATCAGCCCCAGCATTTT
CASSVTGGNNQPQHF
>TRBJ1-5|.|TRBV6-7|.
TGTGCCAGCAGTGCCAGACAGGGCAATCAGCCCCAGCATTTT
CASSARQGNQPQHF
>TRBJ2-3|TRBD1|TRBV18|.
TGTGCCAGCTCACCCGACAGGGCTACCACAGATACGCAGTATTTT
CASSPDRATTDTQYF